This T cell receptor beta chain appears in the sequencing data of a study of neurological immune-mediated disorders. The team produced cDNA through 5'RACE using 10-nucleotide random UMIs. TCRdb reprocessed the 5' RACE reads via MiXCR and lists one record per CDR3 protein. The repertoire holds roughly 65,000 distinct CDR3 sequences, with about 5% as singletons. The ends lost 1 base at V and 0 bases at J; junction bases unmatched: 4. This CDR3 is built from 17 residues. Germline V gene data show CDR1 as DFQATT and CDR2 as SNEGSKA (reference sequence). Notes on the study in general: Phylogenetic grouping assigned the repertoires of 18 of 34 multiple sclerosis patients to a single related-CDR3 cluster, representing a possible signature. The most TCR clonal expansion was seen in HTLV-1-associated myelopathy, whereas the least was seen in multiple sclerosis, below the level in healthy controls.

Many counts were recorded for this clonotype. What it binds is unknown. 2 million PBMCs stored at -80 C were the source of the unsorted libraries. This TCR came from a human donor with multiple sclerosis. The donor label of this sample is uncertain. What was sequenced was PBMCs. This rearrangement joins TRBV20-1 to TRBJ2-1; 12 positions match TRBD2. DNA of the CDR3: TGCAGTGCTAGAGTTTCTAGCGGGGGGGCCTCCTACAATGAGCAGTTCTTC. Translation gives CSARVSSGGASYNEQFF.